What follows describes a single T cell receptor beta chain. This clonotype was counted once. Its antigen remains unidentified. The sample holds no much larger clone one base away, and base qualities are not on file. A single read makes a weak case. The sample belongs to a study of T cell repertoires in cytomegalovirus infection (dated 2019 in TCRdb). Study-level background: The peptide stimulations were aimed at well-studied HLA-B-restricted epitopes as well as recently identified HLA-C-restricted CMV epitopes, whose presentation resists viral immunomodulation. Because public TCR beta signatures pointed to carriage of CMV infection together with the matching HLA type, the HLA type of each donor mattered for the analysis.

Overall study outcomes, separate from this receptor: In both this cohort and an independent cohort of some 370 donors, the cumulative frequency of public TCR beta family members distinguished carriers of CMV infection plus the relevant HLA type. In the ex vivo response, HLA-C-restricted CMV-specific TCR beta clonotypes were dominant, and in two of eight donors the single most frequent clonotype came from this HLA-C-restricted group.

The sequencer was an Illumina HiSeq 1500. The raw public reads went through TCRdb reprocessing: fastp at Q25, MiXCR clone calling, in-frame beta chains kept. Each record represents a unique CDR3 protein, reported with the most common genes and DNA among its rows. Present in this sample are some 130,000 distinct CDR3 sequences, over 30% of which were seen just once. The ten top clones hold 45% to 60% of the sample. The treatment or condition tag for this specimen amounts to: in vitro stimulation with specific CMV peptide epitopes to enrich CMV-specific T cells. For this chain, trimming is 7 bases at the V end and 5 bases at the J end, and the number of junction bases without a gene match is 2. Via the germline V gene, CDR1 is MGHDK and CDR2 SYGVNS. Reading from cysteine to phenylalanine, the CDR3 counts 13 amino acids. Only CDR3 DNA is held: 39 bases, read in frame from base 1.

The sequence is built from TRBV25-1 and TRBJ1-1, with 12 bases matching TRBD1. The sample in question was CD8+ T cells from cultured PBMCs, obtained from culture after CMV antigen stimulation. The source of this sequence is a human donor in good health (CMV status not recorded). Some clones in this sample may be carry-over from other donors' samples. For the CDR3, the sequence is CASTGQGATEAFF. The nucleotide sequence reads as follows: TGTGCCAGCACGGGACAGGGGGCAACTGAAGCTTTCTTT.